The 31 T cell receptor beta chains given below trace back to one sample, sequenced in a study of T cell responses to AZD1222 COVID-19 vaccine. Clones were sequenced by immunoSEQ multiplex PCR, and TCRdb holds only the in-frame ones, with some missing. The sample contains roughly 120,000 clones, around 90% of which appear only once. This specimen consisted of peripheral blood, obtained on day 0 of AZD1222 vaccination. These receptors all come from an adult in good health.

The CDR3 loop is CASSPMRWQRGYTF. The CDR3 DNA reads as TGTGCCAGCAGTCCTATGCGGTGGCAGCGTGGCTACACCTTC. The chain has TRBV27 and TRBJ1-2; D not certain. Germline CDR1 MNHEY, CDR2 SMNVEV (reference sequence). The CDR3 runs 14 residues. Trimming took off 5 bases at V and 7 bases at J, with 17 bases between the two ends.

This chain joins TRBV5-1 and TRBJ1-1; D is undetermined. The CDR3 is made up of 13 amino acids. V lost 4 bases, J lost 7 bases, and 14 bases lay in between. Germline CDR1 SGHRS, CDR2 YFSETQ. The CDR3 here is CASSLSVGGEAFF. The CDR3 region has the DNA TGCGCCAGCAGCCTGTCAGTTGGTGGTGAAGCTTTCTTT.

This chain joins TRBV5-1 and TRBJ2-2; D ambiguous. The length of the CDR3 is 15 residues. Germline CDR1 and CDR2: SGHRS and YFSETQ. V was cut by 4 bases and J by 0 bases, with 10 bases left in between. CDR3 in amino acids: CASSPVGTNTGELFF. The CDR3 DNA follows: TGCGCCAGCAGCCCGGTAGGGACGAACACCGGGGAGCTGTTTTTT.

The CDR3 coding sequence is TGCGCCAGCAGCTTTCCCCGGGCGAACACTGAAGCTTTCTTT. This translates into CASSFPRANTEAFF. The chain couples TRBV5-1 to TRBJ1-1; D is unclear. From germline, CDR1 is SGHRS and CDR2 YFSETQ. V lost 2 bases and J 1 base, leaving 9 bases between the germline ends. This CDR3 contains 14 residues.

This clone has only one observation. The chain combines TRBV28 with TRBJ1-6; 7 bases are a match to TRBD1. V shed 4 bases, J shed 5 bases, and the junction held 2 bases outside the gene matches. Germline V gene data show CDR1 as MDHEN and CDR2 as SYDVKM. This CDR3 is built from 14 residues. CDR3 protein: CASSSTGDNSPLHF. The CDR3, as DNA: TGTGCCAGCAGTTCTACAGGGGATAATTCACCCCTCCACTTT.

This chain uses TRBV4-1 with TRBJ1-2, with D uncertain. CDR1 and CDR2 (germline): MGHRA, YSYEKL. The CDR3 consists of 16 residues. Trimming removed 0 bases at V and 5 bases at J, with 16 bases between. The CDR3 is CASSQDLGRLPYGYTF. CDR3 sequence (DNA): TGCGCCAGCAGCCAAGATCTGGGCAGGCTCCCTTATGGCTACACCTTC.

V is TRBV5-6 and J is TRBJ2-3, with D possibly matching TRBD1 (6 bases). The length of the CDR3 is 13 residues. In germline, CDR1 is SGHDT, CDR2 YYEEEE. Trimming removed 2 bases at V and 6 bases at J, with 10 bases between. In DNA form, the CDR3 reads TGTGCCAGCAGCTTATGGACAGCCGATACGCAGTATTTT. Encoded protein: CASSLWTADTQYF.

The V gene is TRBV4-1, the J gene TRBJ1-2, with a possible D match to TRBD1 (5 bases). The CDR3 consists of 16 residues. CDR1 is MGHRA and CDR2 is YSYEKL in the germline V gene. Trimming pared 3 bases from V and 4 bases from J, leaving 18 bases between. In DNA, the CDR3 is TGCGCCAGCAGCCACCCAGCAATACTTACAGGCTATGGCTACACCTTC. Its translation is CASSHPAILTGYGYTF.

This chain joins TRBV4-2 and TRBJ1-6; D is undetermined. CDR1 is LGHNA, CDR2 YNFKEQ, per germline. V lost 0 bases and J lost 6, with 0 bases in between. This CDR3 is built from 12 residues. CDR3 bases: TGTGCCAGCAGCCAAGATAATTCACCCCTCCACTTT. It is translated as CASSQDNSPLHF.

J is TRBJ1-5 and V is TRBV18, with D hard to call. Germline V gene sequence: CDR1 KGHSH, CDR2 LQKENI. The CDR3 contains 12 residues. V dropped 6 bases and J dropped 5 bases, with 8 bases sitting between them. In DNA form, the CDR3 reads TGTGCCAGCTCGTCTGATTATCAGCCCCAGCATTTT. It is translated as CASSSDYQPQHF.

The chain couples TRBV7-9 to TRBJ2-5; 9 bases agree with TRBD2. Germline loops: CDR1 SEHNR, CDR2 FQNEAQ (reference sequence). The CDR3 sequence is 14 residues long. V lost 5 bases, J lost 5 bases, and 6 bases stayed unmatched. The DNA of the CDR3 is TGTGCCAGCAGCCCTAGCGGGGTCTGGGAGACCCAGTACTTC. It yields the protein CASSPSGVWETQYF.

The chain uses TRBV14 and TRBJ1-2; TRBD1 is a possible D gene (6 bases). CDR1 is SGHDN, CDR2 FVKESK, per germline. CDR3 length: 15 amino acids. V was trimmed by 2 bases and J by 4 bases, leaving 14 bases between them. CDR3 sequence reads: CASSQHREAGYGYTF. Written as DNA, the CDR3 is TGTGCCAGCAGCCAACACAGGGAGGCAGGCTATGGCTACACCTTC.

This clone was counted between two and nine times. The rearrangement uses TRBV19 and TRBJ1-5, with unresolved D. CDR1 and CDR2 from the germline V gene are LNHDA and SQIVND (reference sequence). CDR3 length: 14 residues. Between the trimmed V and J ends, which lost 6 bases and 6 bases, there was a span of 15 bases. The CDR3, as DNA: TGTGCCAGTAGGGACCCTTCCGGGAGTCAGCCCCAGCATTTT. It translates to CASRDPSGSQPQHF. The entire variable domain, with the rest obtained from reference TRBV19 and TRBJ1-5, is as follows: DGGITQSPKYLFRKEGQNVTLSCEQNLNHDAMYWYRQDPGQGLRLIYYSQIVNDFQKGDIAEGYSVSREKKESFPLTVTSAQKNPTAFYLCASRDPSGSQPQHFGDGTRLSIL.

This sequence joins TRBV7-8 and TRBJ2-7; no definite D call. The CDR3 extends over 13 amino acids. V lost 1 base, J lost 2 bases, and 6 bases lay in between. Germline CDR1 reads SGHVS; CDR2 reads FQNEAQ. The CDR3 DNA follows: TGTGCCAGCAGCTTAGACCCCCCCTACGAGCAGTACTTC. It is translated as CASSLDPPYEQYF.

V and J are TRBV19 and TRBJ1-1, with D possibly being TRBD1 (5 bases). Germline-derived CDR1 and CDR2 are LNHDA and SQIVND (reference sequence). The CDR3 loop spans 14 amino acids. The V end lost 6 bases, the J end lost 10 bases, and 21 bases lay between the germline ends. The CDR3 loop is CASSSIRGMAAAFF. In DNA, the CDR3 is TGTGCCAGTAGCAGCATAAGGGGTATGGCGGCAGCTTTCTTT.

V usage is TRBV2 and J usage is TRBJ2-6, with D maybe TRBD2 (5 bases). The ends were cut back, 6 bases at V and 2 bases at J, with 8 bases in the middle. The CDR3 covers 14 residues. The V gene's germline CDR1 is SNHLY and CDR2 FYNNEI. DNA of the CDR3: TGTGCCAGCAGCGGGGATCCTGGGGCCAACGTCCTGACTTTC. Its translation is CASSGDPGANVLTF. The whole variable domain, remainder taken from reference TRBV2 and TRBJ2-6, is EPEVTQTPSHQVTQMGQEVILRCVPISNHLYFYWYRQILGQKVEFLVSFYNNEISEKSEIFDDQFSVERPDGSNFTLKIRSTKLEDSAMYFCASSGDPGANVLTFGAGSRLTVL.

In this sample, this clone turned up once. The V gene is TRBV7-9, the J gene TRBJ2-1, with D unclear. CDR1 and CDR2 from the germline V gene are SEHNR and FQNEAQ (reference sequence). Trimming left V 11 bases short and J 1 base short, with 12 bases between. The CDR3 sequence is 13 residues long. The DNA of the CDR3 is TGTGCCGGGAAGTCGATGTCCTACAATGAGCAGTTCTTC. It encodes CAGKSMSYNEQFF.

This chain joins TRBV7-3 and TRBJ2-7, with a weak D call TRBD1 (6 bases). This CDR3 comprises 15 residues. V was shortened by 1 base and J by 4 bases, with 14 bases between the two germline ends. Per the germline V gene, CDR1 is SGHTA and CDR2 is FQGTGA. In nucleotides, the CDR3 is TGTGCCAGCAGCTTAAATCCAGGGGAAGCTTACGAGCAGTACTTC. Its protein product is CASSLNPGEAYEQYF. The full variable domain, in which reference TRBV7-3 and TRBJ2-7 provide the parts outside the CDR3, is GAGVSQTPSNKVTEKGKYVELRCDPISGHTALYWYRQSLGQGPEFLIYFQGTGAADDSGLPNDRFFAVRPEGSVSTLKIQRTERGDSAVYLCASSLNPGEAYEQYFGPGTRLTVT.

The chain joins TRBV28 to TRBJ1-4; the D gene is possibly TRBD1 (5 bases). The germline V and J ends were trimmed by 6 bases and 11 bases, with 25 bases remaining between them. The germline CDR1 and CDR2 sequences are MDHEN and SYDVKM. The CDR3 loop spans 16 amino acids. In nucleotides, the CDR3 is TGTGCCAGCAGACCGAGTGGGACCGGCGAATTTAGGAAACTGTTTTTT. Encoded protein: CASRPSGTGEFRKLFF.

DNA for the CDR3: TGTGCCAGCAGCTCCCGAGGGCCCTACAATGAGCAGTTCTTC. Translation: CASSSRGPYNEQFF. This chain uses TRBV9 with TRBJ2-1, with a tentative D call TRBD2 (5 bases). Per the germline V gene, CDR1 is SGDLS and CDR2 is YYNGEE. V was shortened by 4 bases and J by 2 bases, with 10 bases between the two germline ends. This CDR3 spans 14 amino acids.

V usage is TRBV9 and J usage is TRBJ1-4; TRBD1 agrees at 9 bases. The CDR3 runs 14 residues. The junction had 5 bases not matched to a gene; V was cut back by 3 bases and J by 8 bases. Per the germline V gene, CDR1 is SGDLS and CDR2 is YYNGEE. The CDR3 protein is CASSATTGGEKLFF. In DNA form, the CDR3 reads TGTGCCAGCAGCGCGACGACAGGGGGAGAAAAACTGTTTTTT.

The chain couples TRBV10-1 to TRBJ1-2, with a possible D match to TRBD1 (6 bases). Trimming pared 0 bases from V and 5 bases from J, leaving 7 bases between. The CDR3 spans 13 residues. Germline CDR1 and CDR2: WNHNN and SYGVQD (reference sequence). This chain's CDR3 is CASSESGGYGYTF. The CDR3 DNA is TGCGCCAGCAGTGAGTCAGGGGGATATGGCTACACCTTC.

The V gene is TRBV25-1, the J gene TRBJ1-2; 10 positions match TRBD1. Germline V gives CDR1 MGHDK, CDR2 SYGVNS. The CDR3 is 17 residues long. Trimming removed 1 base from V and 2 bases from J; junction bases left unmatched: 7. CDR3 loop: CASSELGPGQGNYGYTF. The CDR3 DNA is TGTGCCAGCAGTGAATTGGGCCCGGGACAGGGGAACTATGGCTACACCTTC.

Here the CDR3 reads CASSPSGPQHF. For the CDR3, the DNA is TGTGCCAGCAGCCCGTCGGGTCCCCAGCATTTT. V gene TRBV12-3 or TRBV12-4 combines with J gene TRBJ1-5; unclear D gene. The V end lost 6 bases, the J end lost 10 bases, and 10 bases lay between the germline ends. The CDR3 extends over 11 amino acids.

The DNA for the CDR3 is TGTGCCAGCAGTCCCATGAGAGGACAGGCCTATGGCTACACCTTC. It translates to CASSPMRGQAYGYTF. The chain employs TRBV6-5 and TRBJ1-2; 7 nucleotides match TRBD1. V dropped 5 bases and J dropped 4; count of bases not matched to a gene: 10. Germline values: CDR1 MNHEY, CDR2 SVGAGI. There are 15 residues in the CDR3.

The V gene is TRBV30, the J gene TRBJ2-1; D perhaps matches TRBD1 (5 bases). V was cut by 5 bases and J by 6 bases, with 8 bases left in between. CDR1 GTSNPN and CDR2 SVGIG come from the germline V gene (reference sequence). The CDR3 is 11 amino acids. The CDR3 DNA follows: TGTGCCTGGGGCAGGGCCAATGAGCAGTTCTTC. Translating it yields CAWGRANEQFF.

The genes are TRBV29-1 and TRBJ2-6, with D tentatively TRBD2 (5 bases). Trimming removed 4 bases at V and 1 base at J, with 8 bases between. This CDR3 is built from 14 residues. The germline V gene has CDR1 SQVTM and CDR2 ANQGSEA. The CDR3 loop reads CSVGPGSGANVLTF. CDR3 bases: TGCAGCGTTGGACCGGGGTCTGGGGCCAACGTCCTGACTTTC.

J is TRBJ2-5 and V is TRBV6-5, with D maybe TRBD1 (6 bases). Trimming took 2 bases from V and 5 from J, leaving 12 bases between them. This CDR3 has 14 residues. Germline V gene sequence: CDR1 MNHEY, CDR2 SVGAGI. Written as DNA, the CDR3 is TGTGCCAGCAGTTACACTCAGGGGTTTGAGACCCAGTACTTC. Translating gives CASSYTQGFETQYF.

This clone appeared once. V usage is TRBV4-1 and J usage is TRBJ2-5, with 12 bases that match TRBD2. Trimming took 4 bases from V and 9 from J; bases not matched to a gene: 15. This CDR3 has 17 amino acids. Per germline, CDR1 MGHRA and CDR2 YSYEKL. DNA of the CDR3: TGCGCCAGCAGCCTCGGACTAGCGGGGCCCCCCCGGGTGGCCCAGTACTTC. Translating it yields CASSLGLAGPPRVAQYF.

The chain uses TRBV30 and TRBJ1-2; D is undetermined. The CDR3 length is 10 residues. The V end was cut by 7 bases, the J end by 8 bases, with 11 bases between. The germline CDR1 and CDR2 sequences are GTSNPN and SVGIG (reference sequence). The DNA for the CDR3 is TGTGCCTTCTTGACTGCCGGCTACACCTTC. Its translation: CAFLTAGYTF.

The chain recombines TRBV30 with TRBJ1-4; D is uncertain. CDR1 and CDR2 from the germline V gene are GTSNPN and SVGIG (reference sequence). The CDR3 spans 14 residues. V gave up 3 bases and J gave up 4 bases, with 12 bases separating them. In DNA, the CDR3 is TGTGCCTGGAGGGATCCGGGGAGTAATGAAAAACTGTTTTTT. Translating gives CAWRDPGSNEKLFF.